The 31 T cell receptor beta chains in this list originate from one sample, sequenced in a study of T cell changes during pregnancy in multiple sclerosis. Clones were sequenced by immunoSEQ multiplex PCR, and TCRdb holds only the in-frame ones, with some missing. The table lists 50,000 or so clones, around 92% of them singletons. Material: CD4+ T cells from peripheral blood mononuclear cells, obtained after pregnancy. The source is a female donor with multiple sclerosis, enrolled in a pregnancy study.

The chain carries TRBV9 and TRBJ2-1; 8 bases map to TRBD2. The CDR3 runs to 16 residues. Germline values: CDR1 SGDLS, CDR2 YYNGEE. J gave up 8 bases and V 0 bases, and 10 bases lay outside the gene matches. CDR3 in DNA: TGTGCCAGCAGCGTAGGGGTCGGGAGGGCCTTAGATGAGCAGTTCTTC. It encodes CASSVGVGRALDEQFF. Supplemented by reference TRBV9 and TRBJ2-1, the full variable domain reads DSGVTQTPKHLITATGQRVTLRCSPRSGDLSVYWYQQSLDQGLQFLIQYYNGEERAKGNILERFSAQQFPDLHSELNLSSLELGDSALYFCASSVGVGRALDEQFFGPGTRLTVL.

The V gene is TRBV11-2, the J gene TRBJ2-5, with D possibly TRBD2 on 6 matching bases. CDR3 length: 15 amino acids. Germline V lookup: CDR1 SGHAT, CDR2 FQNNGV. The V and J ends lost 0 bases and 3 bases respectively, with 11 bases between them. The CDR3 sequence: CASSLDGRAEETQYF. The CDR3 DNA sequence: TGTGCCAGCAGCTTAGACGGGAGAGCGGAAGAGACCCAGTACTTC.

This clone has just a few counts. The CDR3 here is CAISESAGARQPQHF. The CDR3 DNA sequence: TGTGCCATCAGTGAGTCGGCGGGGGCTCGACAGCCCCAGCATTTT. V usage is TRBV10-3 and J usage is TRBJ1-5, with D perhaps matching TRBD1 (6 bases). There are 15 residues in the CDR3. Germline V gene data show CDR1 as ENHRY and CDR2 as SYGVKD. V was clipped by 0 bases and J by 7 bases, with 13 bases between them.

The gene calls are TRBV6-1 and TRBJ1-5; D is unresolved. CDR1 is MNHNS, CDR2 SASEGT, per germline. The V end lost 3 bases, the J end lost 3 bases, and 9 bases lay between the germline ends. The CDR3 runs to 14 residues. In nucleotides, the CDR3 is TGTGCCAGCAGTGAGAACAACAACAATCAGCCCCAGCATTTT. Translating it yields CASSENNNNQPQHF.

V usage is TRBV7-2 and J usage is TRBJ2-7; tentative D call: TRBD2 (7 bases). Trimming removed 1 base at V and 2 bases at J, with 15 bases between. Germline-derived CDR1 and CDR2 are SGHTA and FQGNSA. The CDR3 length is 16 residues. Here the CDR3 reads CASSLGVGGGTYEQYF. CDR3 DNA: TGTGCCAGCAGCTTAGGGGTAGGGGGAGGGACCTACGAGCAGTACTTC.

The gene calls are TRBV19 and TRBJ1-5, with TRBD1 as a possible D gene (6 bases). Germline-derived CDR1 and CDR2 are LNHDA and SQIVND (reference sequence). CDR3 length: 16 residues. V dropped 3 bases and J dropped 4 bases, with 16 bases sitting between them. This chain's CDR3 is CASSILVGQGNQPQHF. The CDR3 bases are TGTGCCAGTAGTATTCTCGTCGGGCAGGGGAATCAGCCCCAGCATTTT.

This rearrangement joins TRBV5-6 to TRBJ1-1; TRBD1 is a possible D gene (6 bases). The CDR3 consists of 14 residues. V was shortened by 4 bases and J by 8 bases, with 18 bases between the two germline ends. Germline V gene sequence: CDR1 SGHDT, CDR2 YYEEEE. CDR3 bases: TGTGCCAGCAGCAAACGACGGACAGTTGCGGAAGCTTTCTTT. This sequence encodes CASSKRRTVAEAFF. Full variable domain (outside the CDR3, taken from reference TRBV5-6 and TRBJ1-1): DAGVTQSPTHLIKTRGQQVTLRCSPKSGHDTVSWYQQALGQGPQFIFQYYEEEERQRGNFPDRFSGHQFPNYSSELNVNALLLGDSALYLCASSKRRTVAEAFFGQGTRLTVV.

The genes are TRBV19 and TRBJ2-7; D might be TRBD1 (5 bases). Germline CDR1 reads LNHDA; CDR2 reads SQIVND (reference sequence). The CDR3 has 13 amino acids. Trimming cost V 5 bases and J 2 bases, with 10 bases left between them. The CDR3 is CASSPRTTYEQYF. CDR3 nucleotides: TGTGCCAGTAGTCCTAGGACAACCTACGAGCAGTACTTC.

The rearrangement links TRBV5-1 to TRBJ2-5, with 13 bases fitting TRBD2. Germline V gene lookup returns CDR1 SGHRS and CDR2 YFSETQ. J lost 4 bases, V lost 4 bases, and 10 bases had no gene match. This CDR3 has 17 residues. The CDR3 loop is CASSPGLAGAGGETQYF. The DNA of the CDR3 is TGCGCCAGCAGCCCCGGACTAGCGGGAGCAGGCGGAGAGACCCAGTACTTC.

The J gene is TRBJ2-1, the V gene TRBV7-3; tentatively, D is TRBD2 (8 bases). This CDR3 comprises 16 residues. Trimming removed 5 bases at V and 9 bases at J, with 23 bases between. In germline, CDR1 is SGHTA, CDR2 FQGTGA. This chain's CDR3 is CASSPGTRGLLGEQFF. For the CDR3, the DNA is TGTGCCAGCAGCCCAGGGACTAGGGGGCTACTTGGTGAGCAGTTCTTC.

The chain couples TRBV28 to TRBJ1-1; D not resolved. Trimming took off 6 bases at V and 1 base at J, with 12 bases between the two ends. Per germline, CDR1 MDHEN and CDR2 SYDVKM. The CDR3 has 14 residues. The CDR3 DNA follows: TGTGCCAGCAGATCAGAGGGCAGGAACACTGAAGCTTTCTTT. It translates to CASRSEGRNTEAFF.

This CDR3 reads CSAGENNEKLFF. Here the CDR3 DNA reads TGCAGCGCGGGGGAAAATAATGAAAAACTGTTTTTT. The V and J genes are TRBV29-1 and TRBJ1-4; possibly TRBD1 for D (5 bases). CDR3 length equals 12 residues. V lost 7 bases and J 4 bases, leaving 10 bases between the germline ends. Germline CDR1 and CDR2: SQVTM and ANQGSEA.

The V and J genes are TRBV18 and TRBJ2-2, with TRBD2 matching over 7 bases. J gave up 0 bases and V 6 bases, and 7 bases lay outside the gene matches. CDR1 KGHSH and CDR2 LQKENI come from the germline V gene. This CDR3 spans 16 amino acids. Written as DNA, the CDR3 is TGTGCCAGCTCTCTAAACGGACTAGCGAACACCGGGGAGCTGTTTTTT. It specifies CASSLNGLANTGELFF.

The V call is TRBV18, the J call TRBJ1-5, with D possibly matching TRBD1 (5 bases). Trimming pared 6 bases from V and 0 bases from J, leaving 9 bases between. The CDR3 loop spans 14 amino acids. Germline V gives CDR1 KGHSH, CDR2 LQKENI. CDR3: CASSLTDSNQPQHF. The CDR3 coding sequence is TGTGCCAGCTCTCTGACAGATAGCAATCAGCCCCAGCATTTT.

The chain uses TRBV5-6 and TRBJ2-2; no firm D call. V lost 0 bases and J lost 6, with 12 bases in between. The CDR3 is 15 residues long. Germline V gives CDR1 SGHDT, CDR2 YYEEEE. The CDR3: CASSLALGPAGELFF. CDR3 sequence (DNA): TGTGCCAGCAGCTTGGCGCTTGGGCCTGCCGGGGAGCTGTTTTTT.

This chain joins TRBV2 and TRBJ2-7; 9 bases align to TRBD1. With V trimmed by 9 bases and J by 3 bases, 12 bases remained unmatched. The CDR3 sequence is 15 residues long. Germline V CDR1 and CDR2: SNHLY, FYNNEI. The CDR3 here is CASRHRGPSDYEQYF. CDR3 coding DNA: TGTGCCAGTAGACACAGGGGGCCTTCGGACTACGAGCAGTACTTC.

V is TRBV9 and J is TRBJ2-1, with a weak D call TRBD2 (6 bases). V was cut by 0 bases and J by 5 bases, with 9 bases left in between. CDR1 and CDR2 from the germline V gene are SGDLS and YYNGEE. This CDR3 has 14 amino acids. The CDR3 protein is CASSVAGLNNEQFF. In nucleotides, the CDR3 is TGTGCCAGCAGCGTAGCGGGACTTAACAATGAGCAGTTCTTC.

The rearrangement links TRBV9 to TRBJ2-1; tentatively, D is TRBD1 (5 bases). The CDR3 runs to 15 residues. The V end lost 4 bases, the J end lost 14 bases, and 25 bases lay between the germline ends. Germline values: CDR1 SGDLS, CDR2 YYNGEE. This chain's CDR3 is CASSKQGGSVTNKFF. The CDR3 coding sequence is TGTGCCAGCAGCAAGCAGGGCGGCTCTGTCACAAACAAGTTCTTC.

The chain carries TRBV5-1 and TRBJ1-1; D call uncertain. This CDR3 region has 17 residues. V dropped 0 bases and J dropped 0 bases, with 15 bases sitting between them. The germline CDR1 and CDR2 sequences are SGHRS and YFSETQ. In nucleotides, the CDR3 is TGCGCCAGCAGCTTGGGGGTTGGCCGGGTGTTGAACACTGAAGCTTTCTTT. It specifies CASSLGVGRVLNTEAFF.

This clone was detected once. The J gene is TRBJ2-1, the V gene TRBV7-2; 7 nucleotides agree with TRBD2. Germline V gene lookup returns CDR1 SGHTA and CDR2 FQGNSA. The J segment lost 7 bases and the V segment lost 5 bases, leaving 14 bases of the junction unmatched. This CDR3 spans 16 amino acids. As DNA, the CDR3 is TGTGCCAGCAGCGCACACTTCGCGGGAGTCTATAATGAGCAGTTCTTC. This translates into CASSAHFAGVYNEQFF.

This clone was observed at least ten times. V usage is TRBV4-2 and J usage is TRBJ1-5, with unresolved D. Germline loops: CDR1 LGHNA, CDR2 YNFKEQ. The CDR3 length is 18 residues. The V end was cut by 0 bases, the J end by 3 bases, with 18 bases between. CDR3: CASSQEVRGFSDNQPQHF. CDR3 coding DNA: TGTGCCAGCAGCCAAGAGGTTCGAGGGTTCAGTGACAATCAGCCCCAGCATTTT.

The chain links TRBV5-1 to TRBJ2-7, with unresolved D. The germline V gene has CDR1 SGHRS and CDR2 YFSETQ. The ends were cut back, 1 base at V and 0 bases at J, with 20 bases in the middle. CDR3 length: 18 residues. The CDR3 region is CASSLLDSGGHLSYEQYF. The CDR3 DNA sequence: TGCGCCAGCAGCTTGTTGGATTCGGGTGGTCACCTCTCCTACGAGCAGTACTTC. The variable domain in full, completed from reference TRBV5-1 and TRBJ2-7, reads KAGVTQTPRYLIKTRGQQVTLSCSPISGHRSVSWYQQTPGQGLQFLFEYFSETQRNKGNFPGRFSGRQFSNSRSEMNVSTLELGDSALYLCASSLLDSGGHLSYEQYFGPGTRLTVT.

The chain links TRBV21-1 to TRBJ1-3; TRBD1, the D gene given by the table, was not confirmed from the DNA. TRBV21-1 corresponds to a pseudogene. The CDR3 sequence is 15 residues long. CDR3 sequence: CASTAQVSSGNTIYF. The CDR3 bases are TGTGCCAGCACTGCGCAGGTTTCCTCTGGAAACACCATATATTTT.

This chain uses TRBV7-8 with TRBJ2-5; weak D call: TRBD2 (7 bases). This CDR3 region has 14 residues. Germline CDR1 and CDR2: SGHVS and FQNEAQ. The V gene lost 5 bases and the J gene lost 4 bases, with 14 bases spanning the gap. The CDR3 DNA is TGTGCCAGCAGCGCGGCGGGGGCGCGAGAGACCCAGTACTTC. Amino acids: CASSAAGARETQYF.

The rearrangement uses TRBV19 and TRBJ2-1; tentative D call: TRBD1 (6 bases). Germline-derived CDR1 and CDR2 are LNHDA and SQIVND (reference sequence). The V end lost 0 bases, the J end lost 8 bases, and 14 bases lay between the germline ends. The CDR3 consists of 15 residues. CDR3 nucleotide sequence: TGTGCCAGTAGTATAGATTTAGGGGGTGCCGATGAGCAGTTCTTC. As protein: CASSIDLGGADEQFF.

The CDR3 here is CASSPHGLAGEETQYF. In DNA form, the CDR3 reads TGTGCCAGTAGTCCTCATGGACTAGCGGGAGAAGAGACCCAGTACTTC. This chain connects TRBV19 to TRBJ2-5, with TRBD2 matching over 13 bases. This CDR3 is built from 16 residues. With V trimmed by 5 bases and J by 3 bases, 6 bases remained unmatched. Germline V CDR1 and CDR2: LNHDA, SQIVND (reference sequence).

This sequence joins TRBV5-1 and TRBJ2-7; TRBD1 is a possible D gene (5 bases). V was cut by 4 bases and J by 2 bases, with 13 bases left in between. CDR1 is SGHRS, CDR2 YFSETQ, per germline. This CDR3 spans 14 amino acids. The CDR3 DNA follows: TGCGCCAGCAGCGTCACGACAGACACCTACGAGCAGTACTTC. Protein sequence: CASSVTTDTYEQYF.

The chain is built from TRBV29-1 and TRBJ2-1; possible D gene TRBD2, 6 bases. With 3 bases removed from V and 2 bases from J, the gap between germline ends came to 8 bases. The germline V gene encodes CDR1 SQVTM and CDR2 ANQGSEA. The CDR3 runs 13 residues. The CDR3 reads CSVEGGTYNEQFF. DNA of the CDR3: TGCAGCGTTGAGGGGGGAACCTACAATGAGCAGTTCTTC.

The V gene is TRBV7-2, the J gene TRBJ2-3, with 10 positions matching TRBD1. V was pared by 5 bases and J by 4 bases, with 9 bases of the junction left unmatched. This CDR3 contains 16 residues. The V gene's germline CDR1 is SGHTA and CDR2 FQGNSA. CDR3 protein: CASSKSTGGGADTQYF. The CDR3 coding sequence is TGTGCCAGCAGCAAGTCGACAGGGGGCGGTGCAGATACGCAGTATTTT.

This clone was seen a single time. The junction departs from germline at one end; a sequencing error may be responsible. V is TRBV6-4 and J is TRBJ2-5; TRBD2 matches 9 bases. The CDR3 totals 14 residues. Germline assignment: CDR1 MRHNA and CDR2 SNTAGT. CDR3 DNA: TGTGCCAGCAGTGAGGCTAGCGGGAACCCGGGGTTGGACTTC. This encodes CASSEASGNPGLDF.

The CDR3 sequence: CASMWRSGRYTTDTQYF. The CDR3 DNA is TGTGCCAGCATGTGGAGGTCAGGACGCTATACCACAGATACGCAGTATTTT. The V gene is TRBV2, the J gene TRBJ2-3, with TRBD2 as a possible D gene (5 bases). Germline values: CDR1 SNHLY, CDR2 FYNNEI. The germline V and J ends were trimmed by 7 bases and 2 bases, with 22 bases remaining between them. This CDR3 is 17 amino acids long. Full variable domain (outside the CDR3, taken from reference TRBV2 and TRBJ2-3): EPEVTQTPSHQVTQMGQEVILRCVPISNHLYFYWYRQILGQKVEFLVSFYNNEISEKSEIFDDQFSVERPDGSNFTLKIRSTKLEDSAMYFCASMWRSGRYTTDTQYFGPGTRLTVL.